Listed below are T cell receptor beta chains from one sample, sequenced in a study of T cell responses to AZD1222 COVID-19 vaccine. The table came from immunoSEQ multiplex PCR; TCRdb's copy has only in-frame clones and leaves some out. This table has about 210,000 clones, 85% to 95% appearing once. This sample comprised peripheral blood, obtained on day 0 of AZD1222 vaccination. Receptor source: an adult in good health. CDR3s include the opening cysteine and the closing phenylalanine or tryptophan. A D gene is named only where the DNA matches it firmly. Clone sizes are given selectively: once, few, many, or a class where the clone is expanded.

cdr3_nt	cdr3_aa	j_call	clone_size	cdr3_length	v_call	d_call
TGCGCCAGCAGCCAAGAGGCGGGGACGACACCGCTCCACTTT	CASSQEAGTTPLHF	TRBJ1-6	-	14	TRBV4-1	-
TGTGCCAGCAACCCCCCCGGGACAGGGGTTAGGGAGCAGTACTTC	CASNPPGTGVREQYF	TRBJ2-7	few	15	TRBV2	TRBD1
TGTGCCAGCAGCGCTCCGGGACAGGGTCGCTACGAGCAGTACTTC	CASSAPGQGRYEQYF	TRBJ2-7	-	15	TRBV28	TRBD1
TGTGCCAGCAGCCAGAAGAGAGGGACGGCTAATGAAAAACTGTTTTTT	CASSQKRGTANEKLFF	TRBJ1-4	-	16	TRBV14	-
TGCAGCGTTGAATCGGGGACCTATGGCTACACCTTC	CSVESGTYGYTF	TRBJ1-2	-	12	TRBV29-1	-
TGTGCCAGTAACTCGGAGGGAAACTATGGCTACACCTTC	CASNSEGNYGYTF	TRBJ1-2	once	13	TRBV11-2	-
TGTGCCATCACCGGACAGGTTAGCTCTGGAAACACCATATATTTT	CAITGQVSSGNTIYF	TRBJ1-3	few	15	TRBV10-3	TRBD1
TGTGCCAGCAGCCAGGTTGGGACAGCTAACTATGGCTACACCTTC	CASSQVGTANYGYTF	TRBJ1-2	once	15	TRBV5-8	TRBD1
TGTGCCAGCAGTTACTCATGGGGACCCCAGGAGACCCAGTACTTC	CASSYSWGPQETQYF	TRBJ2-5	-	15	TRBV6-5	-
TGTGCCAGCAGCTTGCCAGAGGACAGGGGGCGCGACACCGGGGAGCTGTTTTTT	CASSLPEDRGRDTGELFF	TRBJ2-2	-	18	TRBV5-5	TRBD1
TGTGCCAGCAGCCAAGATAGTCAGGGGGTTTCACCCCTCCACTTT	CASSQDSQGVSPLHF	TRBJ1-6	-	15	TRBV3-1/TRBV3-2	TRBD1
TGTGCCAGCAGCCAAGGCCCGCCTAGCGGGTCATACACAGATACGCAGTATTTT	CASSQGPPSGSYTDTQYF	TRBJ2-3	-	18	TRBV3-1/TRBV3-2	TRBD2
TGCGCCAGCAGGGAACAGGGGGCGCGGAACACTGAAGCTTTCTTT	CASREQGARNTEAFF	TRBJ1-1	once	15	TRBV5-1	TRBD1
TGTGCCAGCACCACATCCTGGGGGGCGTCAGGGAGTAATGAAAAACTGTTTTTT	CASTTSWGASGSNEKLFF	TRBJ1-4	-	18	TRBV27	-
TGTGCCAGCAGTTTGGACCGTTACAATGAGCAGTTCTTC	CASSLDRYNEQFF	TRBJ2-1	-	13	TRBV28	-
TGTGCCTGGGGACAGGGTAACACTGAAGCTTTCTTT	CAWGQGNTEAFF	TRBJ1-1	-	12	TRBV30	TRBD1
TGTGCCAGCTCACCGTTCGGGAGTGCCCCCCAAGAGGCCCAGTACTTC	CASSPFGSAPQEAQYF	TRBJ2-5	-	16	TRBV18	-
TGTGCCAGCAGCTTAGTGGGACAGAATCAGCCCCAGCATTTT	CASSLVGQNQPQHF	TRBJ1-5	-	14	TRBV11-2	TRBD1
TGTGCCAGCAGCTTGTTGGTGGAAAACATTCAGTACTTC	CASSLLVENIQYF	TRBJ2-4	once	13	TRBV5-8	-
TGTGCCAGCAGCCTAAGAACGGGGGCAGGCGACGTAATCTACGAGCAGTACTTC	CASSLRTGAGDVIYEQYF	TRBJ2-7	-	18	TRBV7-8	-
TGTGCCAGCAGCTTATGGGGGAAGTACGAAAAACTGTTTTTT	CASSLWGKYEKLFF	TRBJ1-4	-	14	TRBV11-2	-
TGTGCCACCGTACAGGGGGCAGGTCAGCCCCAGCATTTT	CATVQGAGQPQHF	TRBJ1-5	-	13	TRBV2	TRBD1
TGCAGCGTTGCGGTGTTAGCTAACTATGGCTACACCTTC	CSVAVLANYGYTF	TRBJ1-2	once	13	TRBV29-1	-
TGTGCCACCAGTGATTCGGGGTATGGCTACACCTTC	CATSDSGYGYTF	TRBJ1-2	-	12	TRBV24-1	-
TGTGCCAGCAGCTTATTCCTAGCGGGGGGATTAGATACGCAGTATTTT	CASSLFLAGGLDTQYF	TRBJ2-3	-	16	TRBV7-3	TRBD2
TGTGCCAGCAGCTTAGGGGGACCTGAAAAACTGTTTTTT	CASSLGGPEKLFF	TRBJ1-4	once	13	TRBV5-6	-
TGTGCCAGCAGCCAACCGGGACAGACCTACGAGCAGTACTTC	CASSQPGQTYEQYF	TRBJ2-7	-	14	TRBV3-1/TRBV3-2	TRBD1
TGTGCCAGCAAAGGACAGGGGCCCTACGAGCAGTACTTC	CASKGQGPYEQYF	TRBJ2-7	-	13	TRBV6-5	TRBD1
TGTGCCAGCAGTATCGACAGATATGGCTACACCTTC	CASSIDRYGYTF	TRBJ1-2	-	12	TRBV6-5	-
TGTGCCAGCAGTTCAAACAGGGGGCGCGGTAATGAGCAGTTCTTC	CASSSNRGRGNEQFF	TRBJ2-1	-	15	TRBV27	TRBD1
TGTGCCAGCAGTACAGGGGATGCAACTAATGAAAAACTGTTTTTT	CASSTGDATNEKLFF	TRBJ1-4	-	15	TRBV28	TRBD1
TGTGCCAGCAGCCAATCAGGGTTCGGACAGCCCCAGCATTTT	CASSQSGFGQPQHF	TRBJ1-5	-	14	TRBV16	-
TGTGCCAGCAGTGAAGCGCCTACGGGATATGAGCAGTTCTTC	CASSEAPTGYEQFF	TRBJ2-1	-	14	TRBV6-1	-
TGTGCCAGCAGCCGGAACACGAGGGAGGGGAGCGGCTCCTACAATGAGCAGTTCTTC	CASSRNTREGSGSYNEQFF	TRBJ2-1	medium-sized	19	TRBV5-6	TRBD2
TGTGCCAGTAGTTCGGCGGGCCAGGGGACCCAGTACTTC	CASSSAGQGTQYF	TRBJ2-5	-	13	TRBV19	-
TGTGCCAGTAGTCCCCTCAGGGGGAGTAATTCACCCCTCCACTTT	CASSPLRGSNSPLHF	TRBJ1-6	-	15	TRBV19	TRBD1
TGTGCCAGCAGCCTCAGGGCCGCCGAGCAGTACTTC	CASSLRAAEQYF	TRBJ2-7	-	12	TRBV2	-
TGTGCCAGCAGCCAAGCCGGGACTAGCGGAGAGACCCAGTACTTC	CASSQAGTSGETQYF	TRBJ2-5	once	15	TRBV3-1/TRBV3-2	TRBD2
TGTGCCAGCAGCCCCGGCGGCGTTCCCGGTGAAAAACTGTTTTTT	CASSPGGVPGEKLFF	TRBJ1-4	-	15	TRBV5-4	-
TGTGCCAGCAGCTACCTGGCTAGCGGGGCTTACAATGAGCAGTTCTTC	CASSYLASGAYNEQFF	TRBJ2-1	once	16	TRBV7-9	TRBD2
TGTGCCAGCAGCTGGGGGACTAGCGGGGTCAATGAGCAGTTCTTC	CASSWGTSGVNEQFF	TRBJ2-1	-	15	TRBV5-8	TRBD2
TGTGCCAGCACCGTACGGGGGGCGGGCACTGAAGCTTTCTTT	CASTVRGAGTEAFF	TRBJ1-1	-	14	TRBV2	-
TGTGCCAGCAGTGGACAGCGCTCTGGAAACACCATATATTTT	CASSGQRSGNTIYF	TRBJ1-3	-	14	TRBV2	-
TGTGCCAGCAGCACTAGCGGGGGAAGCACAGATACGCAGTATTTT	CASSTSGGSTDTQYF	TRBJ2-3	-	15	TRBV11-3	TRBD2
TGTGCCAGCAGCTCAAGGACAGACACAGATACGCAGTATTTT	CASSSRTDTDTQYF	TRBJ2-3	-	14	TRBV5-4	-
TGTGCCAGCACCAAGGACAGGACCGAAGCTTTCTTT	CASTKDRTEAFF	TRBJ1-1	-	12	TRBV7-9	TRBD1
TGTGCCAGCAGTGTCGGGACAGGGTTAGAAGAGACCCAGTACTTC	CASSVGTGLEETQYF	TRBJ2-5	-	15	TRBV28	TRBD1
TGTGCCTGGAGTGCCCAGAGCTCCTATAATTCACCCCTCCACTTT	CAWSAQSSYNSPLHF	TRBJ1-6	-	15	TRBV30	-
TGTGCCAGCAGCCCTAGGGGGTCCTTAGCGGGGGCTTACAATGAGCAGTTCTTC	CASSPRGSLAGAYNEQFF	TRBJ2-1	-	18	TRBV7-9	TRBD2
TGTGCCAGCATGACAGGGGAACATGAAAAACTGTTTTTT	CASMTGEHEKLFF	TRBJ1-4	-	13	TRBV6-5	TRBD1
TGCAGTGCCCACCCGGGGGGTGGCTACACCTTC	CSAHPGGGYTF	TRBJ1-2	-	11	TRBV20-1	-
TGTGCCAGCAGCCAAGGCCCCAGTGGAGGAGGTCAGCCCCAGCATTTT	CASSQGPSGGGQPQHF	TRBJ1-5	few	16	TRBV3-1/TRBV3-2	-
TGTGCCAGCAGCCCGCCTGGGGATCGTGGCTACACCTTC	CASSPPGDRGYTF	TRBJ1-2	-	13	TRBV12-3/TRBV12-4	-
TGCGCCAGCACGGGACAGGGACGCGAGCAGTACTTC	CASTGQGREQYF	TRBJ2-7	few	12	TRBV5-1	TRBD1
TGTGCCAGCCGCGAATTTGTCTCTAGCGGGGCCTCGAGCTCCTACAATGAGCAGTTCTTC	CASREFVSSGASSSYNEQFF	TRBJ2-1	once	20	TRBV9	TRBD2